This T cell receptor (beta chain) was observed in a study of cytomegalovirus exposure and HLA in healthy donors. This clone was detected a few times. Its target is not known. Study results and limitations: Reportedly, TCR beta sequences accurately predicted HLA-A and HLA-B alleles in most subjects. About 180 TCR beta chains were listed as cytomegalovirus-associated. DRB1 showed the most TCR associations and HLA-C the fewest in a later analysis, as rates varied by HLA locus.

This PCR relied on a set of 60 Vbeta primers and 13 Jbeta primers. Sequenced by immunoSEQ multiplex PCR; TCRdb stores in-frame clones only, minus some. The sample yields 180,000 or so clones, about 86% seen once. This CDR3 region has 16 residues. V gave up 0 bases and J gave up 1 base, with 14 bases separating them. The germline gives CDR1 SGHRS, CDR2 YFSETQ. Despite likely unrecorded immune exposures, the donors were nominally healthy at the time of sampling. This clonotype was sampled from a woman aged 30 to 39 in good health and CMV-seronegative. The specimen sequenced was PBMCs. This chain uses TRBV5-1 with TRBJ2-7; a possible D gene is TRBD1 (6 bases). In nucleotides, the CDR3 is TGCGCCAGCAGCTTGGGACAGGTAGTAGGATCCTACGAGCAGTACTTC. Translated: CASSLGQVVGSYEQYF.